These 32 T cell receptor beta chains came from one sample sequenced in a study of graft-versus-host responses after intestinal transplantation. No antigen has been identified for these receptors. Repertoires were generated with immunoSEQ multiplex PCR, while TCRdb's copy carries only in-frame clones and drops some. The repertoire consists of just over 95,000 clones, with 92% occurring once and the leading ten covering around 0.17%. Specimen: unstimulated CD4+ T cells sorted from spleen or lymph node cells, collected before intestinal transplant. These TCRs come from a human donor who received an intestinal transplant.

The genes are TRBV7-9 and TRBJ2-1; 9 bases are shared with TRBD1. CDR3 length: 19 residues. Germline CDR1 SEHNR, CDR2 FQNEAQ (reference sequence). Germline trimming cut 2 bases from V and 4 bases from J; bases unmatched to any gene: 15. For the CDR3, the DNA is TGTGCCAGCAGCTTATTTTTCAGAGCCCGGGACAGGGAATACAATGAGCAGTTCTTC. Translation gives CASSLFFRARDREYNEQFF.

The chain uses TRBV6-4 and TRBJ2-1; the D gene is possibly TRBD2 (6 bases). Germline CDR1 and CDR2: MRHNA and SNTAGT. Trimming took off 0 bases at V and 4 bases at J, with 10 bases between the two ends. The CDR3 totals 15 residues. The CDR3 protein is CASSDSAGTYNEQFF. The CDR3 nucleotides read TGTGCCAGCAGTGACTCAGCGGGTACTTACAATGAGCAGTTCTTC.

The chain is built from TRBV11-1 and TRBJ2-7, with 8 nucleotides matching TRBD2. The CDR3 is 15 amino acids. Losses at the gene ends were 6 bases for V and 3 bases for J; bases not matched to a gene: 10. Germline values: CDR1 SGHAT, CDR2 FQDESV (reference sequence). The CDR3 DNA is TGTGCCAGCAGTAGAATCAGCGGGAGTCTCTACGAGCAGTACTTC. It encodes CASSRISGSLYEQYF.

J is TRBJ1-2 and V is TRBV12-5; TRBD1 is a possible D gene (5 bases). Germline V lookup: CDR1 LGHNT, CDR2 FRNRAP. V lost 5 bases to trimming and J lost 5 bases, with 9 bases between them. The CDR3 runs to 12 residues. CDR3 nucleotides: TGTGCTAGTGGTGGGCCAGGGTATGGCTACACCTTC. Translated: CASGGPGYGYTF.

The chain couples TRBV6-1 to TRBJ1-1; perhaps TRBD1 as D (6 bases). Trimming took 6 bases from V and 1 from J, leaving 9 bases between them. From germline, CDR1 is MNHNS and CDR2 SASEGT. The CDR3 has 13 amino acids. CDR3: CASSHRANTEAFF. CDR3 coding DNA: TGTGCCAGCAGCCACAGGGCGAACACTGAAGCTTTCTTT.

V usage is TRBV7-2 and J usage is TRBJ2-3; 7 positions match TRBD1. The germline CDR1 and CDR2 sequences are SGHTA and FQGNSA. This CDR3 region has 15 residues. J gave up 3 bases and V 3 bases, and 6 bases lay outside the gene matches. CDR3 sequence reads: CASSFWTGVTDTQYF. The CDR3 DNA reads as TGTGCCAGCAGCTTTTGGACAGGTGTGACAGATACGCAGTATTTT.

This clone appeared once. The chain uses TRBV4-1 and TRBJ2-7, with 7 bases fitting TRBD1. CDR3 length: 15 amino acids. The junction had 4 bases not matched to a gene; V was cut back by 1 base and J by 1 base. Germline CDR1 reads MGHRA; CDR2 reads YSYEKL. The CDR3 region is CASSQVEGASYEQYF. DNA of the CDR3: TGCGCCAGCAGCCAAGTAGAGGGGGCGTCCTACGAGCAGTACTTC.

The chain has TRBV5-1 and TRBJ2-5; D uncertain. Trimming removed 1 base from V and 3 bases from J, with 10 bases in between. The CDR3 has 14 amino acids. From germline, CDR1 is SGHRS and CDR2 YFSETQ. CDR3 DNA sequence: TGCGCCAGCAGCTTGTGGCCTAGAAAAGAGACCCAGTACTTC. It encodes CASSLWPRKETQYF.

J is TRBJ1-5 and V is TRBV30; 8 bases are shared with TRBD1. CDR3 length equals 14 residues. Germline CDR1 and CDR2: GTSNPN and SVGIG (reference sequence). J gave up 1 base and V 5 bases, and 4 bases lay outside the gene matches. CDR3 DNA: TGTGCCTGGCAGGGGGCTGCAAGCAATCAGCCCCAGCATTTT. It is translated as CAWQGAASNQPQHF.

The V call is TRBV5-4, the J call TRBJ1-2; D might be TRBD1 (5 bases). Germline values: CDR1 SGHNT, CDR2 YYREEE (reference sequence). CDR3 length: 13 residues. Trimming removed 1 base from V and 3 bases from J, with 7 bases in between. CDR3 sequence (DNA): TGTGCCAGCAGCTTGACAGGAGACTATGGCTACACCTTC. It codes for CASSLTGDYGYTF.

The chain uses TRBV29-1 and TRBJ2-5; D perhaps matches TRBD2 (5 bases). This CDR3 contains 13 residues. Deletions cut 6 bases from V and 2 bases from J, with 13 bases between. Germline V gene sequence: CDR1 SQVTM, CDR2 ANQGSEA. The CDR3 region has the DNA TGCAGCGTCACCCCTAGCAAGCAAGAGACCCAGTACTTC. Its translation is CSVTPSKQETQYF. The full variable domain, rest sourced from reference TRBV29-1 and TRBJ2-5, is SAVISQKPSRDICQRGTSLTIQCQVDSQVTMMFWYRQQPGQSLTLIATANQGSEATYESGFVIDKFPISRPNLTFSTLTVSNMSPEDSSIYLCSVTPSKQETQYFGPGTRLLVL.

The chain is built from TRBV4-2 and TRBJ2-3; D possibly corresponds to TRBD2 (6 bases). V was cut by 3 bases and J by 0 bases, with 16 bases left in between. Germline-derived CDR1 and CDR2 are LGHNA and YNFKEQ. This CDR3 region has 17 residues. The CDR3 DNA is TGTGCCAGCAGCCAGGGGGATAGCGGCTGGAGCACAGATACGCAGTATTTT. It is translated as CASSQGDSGWSTDTQYF.

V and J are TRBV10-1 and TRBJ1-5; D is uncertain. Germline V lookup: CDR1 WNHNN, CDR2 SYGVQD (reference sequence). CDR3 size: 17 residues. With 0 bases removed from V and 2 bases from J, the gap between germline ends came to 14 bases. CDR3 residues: CASSESTGELGNQPQHF. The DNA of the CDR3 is TGCGCCAGCAGTGAGTCGACTGGGGAGTTAGGCAATCAGCCCCAGCATTTT.

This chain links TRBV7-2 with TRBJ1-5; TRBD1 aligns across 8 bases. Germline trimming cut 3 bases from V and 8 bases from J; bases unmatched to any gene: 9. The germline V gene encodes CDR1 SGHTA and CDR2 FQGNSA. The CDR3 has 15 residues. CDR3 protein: CASSLDRAVVEPQHF. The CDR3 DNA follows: TGTGCCAGCAGCTTGGACAGGGCCGTTGTGGAGCCCCAGCATTTT.

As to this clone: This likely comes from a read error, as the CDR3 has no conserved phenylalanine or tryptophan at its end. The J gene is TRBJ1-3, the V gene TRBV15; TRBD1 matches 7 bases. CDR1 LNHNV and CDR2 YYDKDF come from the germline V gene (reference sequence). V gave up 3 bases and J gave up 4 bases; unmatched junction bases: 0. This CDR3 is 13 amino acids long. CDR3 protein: CATSRDRGNTIYL. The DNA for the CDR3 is TGTGCCACCAGCAGGGACAGGGGAAACACCATATATCTT.

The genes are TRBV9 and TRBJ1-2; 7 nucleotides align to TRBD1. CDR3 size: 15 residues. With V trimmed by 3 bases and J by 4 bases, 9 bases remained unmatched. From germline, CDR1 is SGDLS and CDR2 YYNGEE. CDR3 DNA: TGTGCCAGCAGCGAGCACACAGGGGATCTCTATGGCTACACCTTC. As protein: CASSEHTGDLYGYTF.

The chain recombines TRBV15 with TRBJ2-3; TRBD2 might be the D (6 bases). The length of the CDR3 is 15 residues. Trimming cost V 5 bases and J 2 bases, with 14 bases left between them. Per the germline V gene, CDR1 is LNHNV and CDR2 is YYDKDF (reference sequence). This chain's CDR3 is CATSGGFRATDTQYF. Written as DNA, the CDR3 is TGTGCCACCAGCGGGGGGTTCAGGGCCACAGATACGCAGTATTTT.

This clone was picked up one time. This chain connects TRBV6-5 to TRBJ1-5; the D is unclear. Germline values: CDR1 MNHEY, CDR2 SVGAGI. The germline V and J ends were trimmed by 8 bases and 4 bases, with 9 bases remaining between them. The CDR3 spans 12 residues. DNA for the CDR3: TGTGCCAGCCGAGGGTCAAATCAGCCCCAGCATTTT. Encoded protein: CASRGSNQPQHF.

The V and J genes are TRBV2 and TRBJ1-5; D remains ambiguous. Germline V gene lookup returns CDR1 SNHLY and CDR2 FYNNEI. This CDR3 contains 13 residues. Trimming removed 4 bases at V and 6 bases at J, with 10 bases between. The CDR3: CASSGGSGQPQHF. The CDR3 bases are TGTGCCAGCAGTGGAGGATCGGGTCAGCCCCAGCATTTT.

The CDR3 protein is CASSERGGTGEQFF. CDR3 DNA sequence: TGTGCCAGCTCCGAGCGGGGGGGCACAGGTGAGCAGTTCTTC. V and J are TRBV11-2 and TRBJ2-1; TRBD2 matches 10 bases. With 8 bases clipped from V and 9 bases from J, the junction kept 10 bases outside the gene matches. The CDR3 totals 14 residues. In germline, CDR1 is SGHAT, CDR2 FQNNGV.

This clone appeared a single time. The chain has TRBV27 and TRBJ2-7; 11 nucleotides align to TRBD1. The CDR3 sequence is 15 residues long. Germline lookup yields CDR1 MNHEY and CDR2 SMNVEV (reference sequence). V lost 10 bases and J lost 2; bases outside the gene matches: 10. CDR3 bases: TGTGCCACACACTTCCGGGACAGGGGGACCTACGAGCAGTACTTC. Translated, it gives CATHFRDRGTYEQYF.

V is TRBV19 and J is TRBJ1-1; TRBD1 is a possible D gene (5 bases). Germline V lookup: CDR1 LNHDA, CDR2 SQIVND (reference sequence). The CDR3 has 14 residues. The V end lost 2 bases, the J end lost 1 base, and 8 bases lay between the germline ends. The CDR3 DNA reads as TGTGCCAGTAGTATATACAGGTCGAACACTGAAGCTTTCTTT. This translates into CASSIYRSNTEAFF.

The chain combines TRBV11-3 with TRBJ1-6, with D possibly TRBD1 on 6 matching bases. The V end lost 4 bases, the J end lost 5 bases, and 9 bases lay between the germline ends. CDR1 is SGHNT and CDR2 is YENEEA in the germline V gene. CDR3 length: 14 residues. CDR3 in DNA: TGTGCCAGCAGCTCGGACAGAAATAATTCACCCCTCCACTTT. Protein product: CASSSDRNNSPLHF.

In nucleotides, the CDR3 is TGTGCCAGCTCAGATCGGGGCGGAGGGAGGATAGAAGCTTTCTTT. As protein: CASSDRGGGRIEAFF. The chain combines TRBV18 with TRBJ1-1; D may be TRBD1 (5 bases). Trimming shortened V by 5 bases and J by 8 bases, and 21 bases separated the two germline ends. The CDR3 consists of 15 residues. The germline V gene has CDR1 KGHSH and CDR2 LQKENI.

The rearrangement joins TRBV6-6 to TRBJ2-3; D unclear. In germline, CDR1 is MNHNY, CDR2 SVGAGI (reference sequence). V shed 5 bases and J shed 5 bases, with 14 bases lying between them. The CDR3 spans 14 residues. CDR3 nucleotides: TGTGCCAGCAGTCCGGAGAAGGTAGGAGATACGCAGTATTTT. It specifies CASSPEKVGDTQYF.

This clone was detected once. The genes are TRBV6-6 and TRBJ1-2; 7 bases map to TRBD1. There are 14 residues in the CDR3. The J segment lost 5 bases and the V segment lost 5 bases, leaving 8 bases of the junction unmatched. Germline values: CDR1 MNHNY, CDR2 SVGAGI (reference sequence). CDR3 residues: CASSVTGTAYGYTF. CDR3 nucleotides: TGTGCCAGCAGTGTAACCGGGACAGCATATGGCTACACCTTC.

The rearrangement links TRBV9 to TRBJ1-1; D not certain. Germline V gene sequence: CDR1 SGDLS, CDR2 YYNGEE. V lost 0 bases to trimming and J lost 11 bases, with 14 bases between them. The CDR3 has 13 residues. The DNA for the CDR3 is TGTGCCAGCAGCGTAGGCCCCGGGCGGGCGGCTTTCTTT. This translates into CASSVGPGRAAFF.

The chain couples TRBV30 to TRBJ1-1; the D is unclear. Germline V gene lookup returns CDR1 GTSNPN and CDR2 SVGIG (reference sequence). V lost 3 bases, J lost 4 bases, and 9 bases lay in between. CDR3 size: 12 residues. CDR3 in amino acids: CAWSVGSTEAFF. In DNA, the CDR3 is TGTGCCTGGAGCGTCGGTTCCACTGAAGCTTTCTTT.

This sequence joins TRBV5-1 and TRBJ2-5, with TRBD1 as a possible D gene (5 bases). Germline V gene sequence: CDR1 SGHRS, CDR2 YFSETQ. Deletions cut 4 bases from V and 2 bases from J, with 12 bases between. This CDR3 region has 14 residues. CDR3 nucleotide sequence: TGCGCCAGCAGCCCGACGACAGATCAAGAGACCCAGTACTTC. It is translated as CASSPTTDQETQYF. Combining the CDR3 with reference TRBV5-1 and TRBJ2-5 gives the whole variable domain KAGVTQTPRYLIKTRGQQVTLSCSPISGHRSVSWYQQTPGQGLQFLFEYFSETQRNKGNFPGRFSGRQFSNSRSEMNVSTLELGDSALYLCASSPTTDQETQYFGPGTRLLVL.

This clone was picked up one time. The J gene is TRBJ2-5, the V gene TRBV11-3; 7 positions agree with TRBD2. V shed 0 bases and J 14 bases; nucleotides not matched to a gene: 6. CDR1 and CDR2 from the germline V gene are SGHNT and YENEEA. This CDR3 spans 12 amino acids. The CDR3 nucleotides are TGTGCCAGCAGCTTAGATCGGGGGGATGTCTACTTC. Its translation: CASSLDRGDVYF.

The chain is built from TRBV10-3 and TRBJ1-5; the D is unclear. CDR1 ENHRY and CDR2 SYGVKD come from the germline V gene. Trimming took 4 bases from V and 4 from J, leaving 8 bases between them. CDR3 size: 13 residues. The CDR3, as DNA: TGTGCCATCAGTGCCGGGGTGAATCAGCCCCAGCATTTT. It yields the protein CAISAGVNQPQHF.

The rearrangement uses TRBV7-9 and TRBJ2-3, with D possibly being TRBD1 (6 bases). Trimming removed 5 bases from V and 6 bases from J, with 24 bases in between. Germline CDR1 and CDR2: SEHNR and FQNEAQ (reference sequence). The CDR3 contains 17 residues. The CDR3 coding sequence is TGTGCCAGCAGCGAATATTTCCGGACAGCCACGCACGATACGCAGTATTTT. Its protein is CASSEYFRTATHDTQYF.